Sequencing of this T cell receptor (beta chain) was carried out in a study of blood T cell repertoires in COVID-19. Study-level background: Some COVID-19 samples were acute and others convalescent; all came from the United States, Italy and Spain. In each case, the material was cDNA or gDNA derived from T cells, B-cell-depleted T cells, or PBMCs.

Per the study methods: Estimation of nucleated cell counts relied on the amplification of reference gene primers. Assay: immunoSEQ multiplex PCR; the TCRdb copy retains only in-frame clones and omits some. For V, J and clone size, that table is used; D and trimming come from the DNA. The sample contains about 200,000 clones, around nine tenths of which appear only once. The germline V gene encodes CDR1 SGHTA and CDR2 FQGNSA. The CDR3 has 15 residues. V dropped 0 bases and J dropped 6 bases, with 15 bases sitting between them. The sequencing input was peripheral blood. This chain joins TRBV7-2 and TRBJ2-7; D remains ambiguous. This receptor was taken from a man aged 60 to 69 who had recovered from COVID-19. The CDR3 DNA is TGTGCCAGCAGCTTAGCGTCCGGAAGGCGGTCCGAGCAGTACTTC. Its protein product is CASSLASGRRSEQYF.